The clone carrying this T cell receptor beta chain has just one count. Its antigen is not known. The source of the sample is a study of pediatric ulcerative colitis. Study at large: Six or seven patients showed pancolitis and two showed left-sided colitis.

Produced via immunoSEQ multiplex PCR; TCRdb's table is partial and in-frame only. Here the sample spans approximately 14,000 clones, 85% to 90% being singletons. Overall study findings and caveats: Acute severe colitis showed lower rectal diversity from clonal expansions.

The germline V gene encodes CDR1 MDHEN and CDR2 SYDVKM. The length of the CDR3 is 11 residues. V shed 2 bases and J shed 10 bases, with 8 bases lying between them. The chain recombines TRBV28 with TRBJ1-1, with D uncertain. Sequencing was performed on blood. This sequence originates from a boy under 18 with moderate ulcerative colitis. The CDR3 nucleotides read TGTGCCAGCAGTTTAGCACGGGGAGCTTTCTTT. The encoded protein is CASSLARGAFF.